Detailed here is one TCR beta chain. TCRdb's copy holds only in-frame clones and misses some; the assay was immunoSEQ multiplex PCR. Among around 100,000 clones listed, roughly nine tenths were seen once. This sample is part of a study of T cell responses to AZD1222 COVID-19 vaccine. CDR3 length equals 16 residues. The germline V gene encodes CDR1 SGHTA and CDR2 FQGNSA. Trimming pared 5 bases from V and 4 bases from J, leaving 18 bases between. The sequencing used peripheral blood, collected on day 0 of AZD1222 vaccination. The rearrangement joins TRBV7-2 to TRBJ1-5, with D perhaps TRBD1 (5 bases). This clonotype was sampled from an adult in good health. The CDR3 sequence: CASSPSGQGGNQPQHF. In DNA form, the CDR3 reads TGTGCCAGCAGCCCCTCGGGGCAGGGTGGGAATCAGCCCCAGCATTTT.